This note documents a single T cell receptor (beta chain) sequence. The germline V gene encodes CDR1 DFQATT and CDR2 SNEGSKA (reference sequence). V lost 6 bases, J lost 3 bases, and 7 bases stayed unmatched. The CDR3 is made up of 15 amino acids. Treatment of any kind had been given to no patient before thyroid surgery. The source of the sample is a study of metastatic and nonmetastatic thyroid tumors. With MiXCR, TCRdb reprocessed the PCR reads. Found here are roughly 12,000 clones, under 30% of them singletons; the top ten hold around 21%. V gene TRBV20-1 combines with J gene TRBJ1-6, with 8 bases aligning to TRBD1. Sequenced input: tumor tissue. This sequence was found in a female donor with papillary thyroid cancer or a benign thyroid nodule (not recorded which). Some clones in this sample may be carry-over from other donors' samples. The CDR3 DNA sequence: TGCAGTGCCCCGACAGGGGCGGTCTATAATTCACCCCTCCACTTT. It specifies CSAPTGAVYNSPLHF.